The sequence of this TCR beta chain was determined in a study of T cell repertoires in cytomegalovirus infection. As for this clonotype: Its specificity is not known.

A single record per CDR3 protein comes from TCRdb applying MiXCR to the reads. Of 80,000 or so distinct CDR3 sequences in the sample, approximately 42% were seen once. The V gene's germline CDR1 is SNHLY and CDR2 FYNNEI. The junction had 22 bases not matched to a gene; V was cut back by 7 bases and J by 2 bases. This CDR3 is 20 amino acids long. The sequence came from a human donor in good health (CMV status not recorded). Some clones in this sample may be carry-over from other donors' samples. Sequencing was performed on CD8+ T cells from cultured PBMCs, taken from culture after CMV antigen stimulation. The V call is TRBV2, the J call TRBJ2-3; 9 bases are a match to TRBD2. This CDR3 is CASMSKGEYESGGITDTQYF. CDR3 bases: TGTGCCAGCATGTCTAAGGGCGAGTATGAAAGCGGGGGGATCACAGATACGCAGTATTTT.